This is a list of T cell receptor beta chains from one sample in a study of molecular identifiers for immune sequencing clone quantification. MiXCR, applied by TCRdb to the PCR reads, yields one record per CDR3 protein. The table records over 550,000 distinct CDR3 sequences, 25% of them present only once. Sequenced material: naive CD8+ T cells from blood, with Jurkat cell RNA spiked in. The origin of the receptors is a human donor in good health. Some libraries in this study had Jurkat cell RNA spiked in. Both conserved end residues are part of each CDR3. The D gene is left open where the match is weak. Not all rows give a size; the values are once, few, many and, for expanded clones, a class.

clone_size	v_call	d_call	j_call	cdr3_aa	cdr3_nt
once	TRBV19	.	TRBJ1-2	CASSARASPSYGYTF	TGTGCCAGTAGTGCTCGAGCTTCTCCTTCATATGGCTACACCTTC
few	TRBV27	.	TRBJ2-7	CASTVVGGTGPYEQYF	TGTGCCAGCACCGTAGTCGGGGGGACAGGACCCTACGAGCAGTACTTC
.	TRBV2	TRBD1	TRBJ2-7	CASSEHRGRYEQYF	TGTGCCAGCAGTGAACACAGGGGACGCTACGAGCAGTACTTC
.	TRBV13	TRBD2	TRBJ2-3	CASSPGLATDSQYF	TGTGCCAGCAGTCCGGGACTAGCGACAGATTCGCAGTATTTT
.	TRBV4-3	.	TRBJ1-2	CASSQVVRLVIGGYTF	TGCGCCAGCAGCCAAGTAGTTCGGCTCGTTATTGGGGGCTACACCTTC
.	TRBV13	.	TRBJ2-5	CASSLGSRGGRQAPPSF	TGTGCCAGCAGCTTAGGTTCGCGCGGGGGCCGCCAAGCGCCCCCGTCCTTC
.	TRBV4-1	.	TRBJ2-7	CDSSQGGQSFYEQYF	TGCGACAGCAGCCAAGGTGGCCAGAGTTTCTACGAGCAGTACTTC
few	TRBV3-1	TRBD2	TRBJ2-5	CASSQGLAGTYQETQYF	TGTGCCAGCAGCCAAGGGCTAGCGGGGACTTACCAAGAGACCCAGTACTTC
many	TRBV6-5	TRBD1	TRBJ2-5	CASKVYGSGTEQETQYF	TGTGCCAGCAAAGTATACGGGTCCGGGACAGAGCAAGAGACCCAGTACTTC
few	TRBV27	.	TRBJ2-7	CASSLYPGTTYEQYF	TGTGCCAGCAGTTTATATCCCGGAACCACCTACGAGCAGTACTTC
.	TRBV11-2	.	TRBJ2-1	CASSATSGYNSYNEQFF	TGTGCCAGCAGCGCCACCAGCGGTTATAACTCCTACAATGAGCAGTTCTTC
many	TRBV20-1	TRBD2	TRBJ2-3	CSARGLAGGRDTQYF	TGCAGTGCTAGAGGACTAGCGGGAGGAAGAGATACGCAGTATTTT
.	TRBV20-1	TRBD1	TRBJ2-5	CSASPTGGRETQYF	TGCAGTGCTAGCCCAACAGGGGGTAGAGAGACCCAGTACTTC
many	TRBV4-2	.	TRBJ1-1	CASSQDIGATEAFF	TGTGCCAGCAGCCAAGATATCGGGGCCACTGAAGCTTTCTTT
few	TRBV28	TRBD2	TRBJ2-5	CASSLSLAGAERETQYF	TGTGCCAGCAGTTTATCCTTAGCGGGAGCTGAGAGGGAGACCCAGTACTTC
once	TRBV5-4	.	TRBJ1-2	CASTLGASNYGYTF	TGTGCCAGCACCCTGGGAGCTTCTAACTATGGCTACACCTTC
.	TRBV6-2/TRBV6-3	.	TRBJ1-3	CASSELSGNAIYF	TGTGCCAGCAGTGAATTATCGGGAAACGCCATATATTTT
many	TRBV7-6	TRBD2	TRBJ2-3	CASSLARGGTDTQYF	TGTGCCAGCAGCTTAGCCCGGGGGGGCACAGATACGCAGTATTTT
few	TRBV27	.	TRBJ2-1	CASSLKTSGGNEQFF	TGTGCCAGCAGTTTAAAAACTTCCGGGGGCAATGAGCAGTTCTTC
few	TRBV20-1	TRBD2	TRBJ2-1	CSARDPSGGFSTPLRSYNEQFF	TGCAGTGCTAGAGATCCTAGCGGGGGGTTTTCTACCCCACTCCGCTCCTACAATGAGCAGTTCTTC
few	TRBV28	.	TRBJ2-1	CAMGGGRLSYNEQFF	TGTGCCATGGGGGGCGGGAGATTGTCCTACAATGAGCAGTTCTTC
.	TRBV7-9	.	TRBJ2-7	CASSSGGRPYEQYF	TGTGCCAGCAGCTCTGGGGGCAGGCCCTACGAGCAGTACTTC
many	TRBV15	TRBD2	TRBJ2-1	CATSLPAAGGPGNEQFF	TGTGCCACCAGCTTACCCGCTGCGGGGGGGCCGGGGAATGAGCAGTTCTTC
.	TRBV11-2	TRBD1	TRBJ2-7	CASSVSMGDRTYEQCF	TGTGCCAGCAGCGTTTCGATGGGGGACAGGACCTACGAGCAGTGCTTC
.	TRBV28	TRBD1	TRBJ2-1	CASVWTGGSNEQFF	TGTGCCAGCGTGTGGACAGGGGGATCTAATGAGCAGTTCTTC
.	TRBV12-3/TRBV12-4	.	TRBJ1-1	CASSFGIAANTEAFF	TGTGCCAGCAGTTTTGGAATTGCAGCGAACACTGAAGCTTTCTTT
few	TRBV30	TRBD1	TRBJ1-2	CACWDSSNYGYTF	TGTGCCTGCTGGGACAGCTCTAACTATGGCTACACCTTC
.	TRBV6-5	.	TRBJ2-7	CASSYSLISAKQYF	TGTGCCAGCAGTTACTCATTAATTTCAGCCAAGCAGTACTTC
.	TRBV19	.	TRBJ2-3	CASSIGGDEADTQYF	TGTGCCAGTAGTATAGGGGGAGATGAGGCAGATACGCAGTATTTT
many	TRBV6-4	TRBD2	TRBJ2-3	CASRVFLAGDTQYF	TGTGCCAGTCGTGTCTTCCTAGCGGGAGATACGCAGTATTTT
many	TRBV12-3/TRBV12-4	.	TRBJ1-5	CASSMGGEHQPQHF	TGTGCCAGCAGTATGGGAGGCGAACATCAGCCCCAGCATTTT
many	TRBV7-8	.	TRBJ1-1	CATSLLGEAFF	TGTGCCACCTCTCTCTTAGGAGAAGCTTTCTTT
many	TRBV2	.	TRBJ2-6	CASSELKPGSSGANVLTF	TGTGCCAGCAGTGAGCTTAAACCTGGGAGCTCTGGGGCCAACGTCCTGACTTTC
few	TRBV7-2	.	TRBJ2-5	CASSYEGGGGETQYF	TGTGCCAGCAGCTACGAGGGAGGGGGGGGAGAGACCCAGTACTTC
many	TRBV28	.	TRBJ1-1	CASSFEAEAFF	TGTGCCAGCAGTTTCGAGGCTGAAGCTTTCTTT
few	TRBV7-6	.	TRBJ1-1	CDSSRGVNTEAFF	TGTGACAGCAGCCGCGGGGTTAACACTGAAGCTTTCTTT
.	TRBV4-3	.	TRBJ1-5	CASSQDRSQGGNQPQHF	TGCGCCAGCAGCCAAGATAGGTCACAGGGCGGCAATCAGCCCCAGCATTTT
.	TRBV12-3/TRBV12-4	TRBD2	TRBJ2-3	CASSFLTSGIRDTQYF	TGTGCCAGCAGTTTTCTCACTAGCGGGATTAGAGATACGCAGTATTTT
many	TRBV7-9	TRBD2	TRBJ2-3	CASNGRLAGTTDTQYF	TGTGCCAGCAATGGCCGACTAGCGGGGACCACAGATACGCAGTATTTT
many	TRBV28	TRBD1	TRBJ2-7	CASSLFLWGQILAYEQYF	TGTGCCAGCAGTTTATTCCTCTGGGGACAGATCTTAGCCTACGAGCAGTACTTC
many	TRBV4-2	.	TRBJ1-2	CASSQEETGPVWGYTF	TGTGCCAGCAGCCAAGAGGAAACAGGTCCGGTATGGGGCTACACCTTC
many	TRBV7-9	TRBD2	TRBJ2-7	CASSFSGRYDEQYF	TGTGCCAGCAGCTTTAGCGGGAGGTACGACGAGCAGTACTTC
few	TRBV6-1	TRBD1	TRBJ1-5	CASSDTGGDYEQPQHF	TGTGCCAGCAGTGATACAGGGGGCGATTACGAACAGCCCCAGCATTTT
few	TRBV9	TRBD2	TRBJ2-1	CASSVGDSGGTTLSYNEQFF	TGTGCCAGCAGCGTAGGAGATAGCGGGGGGACCACCCTCTCCTACAATGAGCAGTTCTTC
few	TRBV7-9	.	TRBJ1-3	CAGSLSGTTGNTIYF	TGTGCCGGCAGCTTGTCGGGGACAACCGGAAACACCATATATTTT
.	TRBV7-2	.	TRBJ2-7	CASSLDPTPTWEQYF	TGTGCCAGCAGCTTAGATCCGACACCCACCTGGGAGCAGTACTTC
few	TRBV19	.	TRBJ1-6	CASSMSAGSPLHF	TGTGCCAGTAGTATGAGCGCGGGCTCACCCCTCCACTTT
many	TRBV6-5	.	TRBJ2-3	CASSPTGMGTDTQYF	TGTGCCAGCAGCCCCACAGGGATGGGCACAGATACGCAGTATTTT